These 15 T cell receptor beta chains were all obtained from the same sample, sequenced in a study of PD-L1 blockade in urothelial cancer. Data came from immunoSEQ multiplex PCR; TCRdb stores just in-frame clones and leaves some out. Among just over 20,000 clones listed, 90% were seen once. The sample in question was PBMCs, obtained around atezolizumab (anti-PD-L1) treatment. These receptor sequences come from a woman aged 60-70 years with urothelial cancer.

This clone appeared a few times. V is TRBV9 and J is TRBJ1-2, with a weak D call TRBD1 (6 bases). The germline V and J ends were trimmed by 0 bases and 8 bases, with 14 bases remaining between them. Germline values: CDR1 SGDLS, CDR2 YYNGEE. The CDR3 contains 14 residues. The CDR3 sequence: CASSVDLGAGGYTF. The DNA for the CDR3 is TGTGCCAGCAGCGTAGATCTGGGGGCAGGGGGCTACACCTTC.

V and J are TRBV29-1 and TRBJ2-2; 11 nucleotides align to TRBD1. Trimming cost V 7 bases and J 4 bases; bases outside gene matches: 5. The CDR3 is 14 amino acids. The germline V gene encodes CDR1 SQVTM and CDR2 ANQGSEA. The DNA of the CDR3 is TGCAGCGCCAGGACAGGGGGCCGCACCGGGGAGCTGTTTTTT. Translating it yields CSARTGGRTGELFF.

J is TRBJ1-2 and V is TRBV28; maybe TRBD1 (5 bases). The CDR3 loop spans 13 amino acids. Trimming cost V 5 bases and J 8 bases, with 15 bases left between them. Per the germline V gene, CDR1 is MDHEN and CDR2 is SYDVKM. The CDR3 reads CASSLGTRWGYTF. The CDR3 nucleotides read TGTGCCAGCAGTCTGGGGACTCGTTGGGGCTACACCTTC.

The V call is TRBV28, the J call TRBJ2-7; D ambiguous. Germline loops: CDR1 MDHEN, CDR2 SYDVKM. The length of the CDR3 is 14 residues. V lost 4 bases to trimming and J lost 0 bases, with 10 bases between them. CDR3 sequence (DNA): TGTGCCAGCAGTTCCGGGTCCTTCTCCTACGAGCAGTACTTC. Translating it yields CASSSGSFSYEQYF.

This rearrangement joins TRBV18 to TRBJ1-1, with 8 bases aligning to TRBD1. Losses at the gene ends were 6 bases for V and 5 bases for J; bases not matched to a gene: 8. This CDR3 region has 14 residues. Germline V CDR1 and CDR2: KGHSH, LQKENI. The CDR3 protein is CASSQGQAGTEAFF. CDR3 DNA sequence: TGTGCCAGCTCCCAGGGACAGGCGGGGACTGAAGCTTTCTTT.

The genes are TRBV6-1 and TRBJ2-7; 7 bases match TRBD2. This CDR3 has 15 amino acids. Germline CDR1 reads MNHNS; CDR2 reads SASEGT. J lost 5 bases, V lost 7 bases, and 14 bases had no gene match. The CDR3 here is CASNLGGRARNEQYF. CDR3 DNA: TGTGCCAGCAATTTGGGGGGGAGGGCCCGAAACGAGCAGTACTTC.

The chain combines TRBV5-1 with TRBJ2-1; 12 bases fit TRBD2. The CDR3 contains 16 residues. After removal of 5 bases from V and 7 bases from J, the junction contained 10 bases not matched to a gene. Germline V gene data show CDR1 as SGHRS and CDR2 as YFSETQ. The CDR3 region is CASRLRASGRANEQFF. The CDR3 DNA is TGCGCCAGCAGACTGCGCGCTAGCGGGAGGGCGAATGAGCAGTTCTTC. Full variable domain (missing parts from reference TRBV5-1 and TRBJ2-1): KAGVTQTPRYLIKTRGQQVTLSCSPISGHRSVSWYQQTPGQGLQFLFEYFSETQRNKGNFPGRFSGRQFSNSRSEMNVSTLELGDSALYLCASRLRASGRANEQFFGPGTRLTVL.

V gene TRBV28 combines with J gene TRBJ2-3, with 9 nucleotides matching TRBD2. J gave up 0 bases and V 10 bases, and 11 bases lay outside the gene matches. The CDR3 extends over 16 amino acids. Germline V gene lookup returns CDR1 MDHEN and CDR2 SYDVKM. As DNA, the CDR3 is TGTGCCACCTCCTTTTCTAGCGGGGACAGCACAGATACGCAGTATTTT. Amino acid sequence: CATSFSSGDSTDTQYF.

This clone appeared a single time. The V gene is TRBV5-6, the J gene TRBJ2-5, with 8 nucleotides matching TRBD2. With V trimmed by 4 bases and J by 2 bases, 7 bases remained unmatched. The CDR3 sequence is 15 residues long. Germline-derived CDR1 and CDR2 are SGHDT and YYEEEE. The CDR3 region is CASSRVGGGQETQYF. The CDR3 bases are TGTGCCAGCAGCCGGGTCGGGGGGGGACAAGAGACCCAGTACTTC.

The chain carries TRBV5-6 and TRBJ2-1; the D gene is possibly TRBD1 (5 bases). Germline V gene lookup returns CDR1 SGHDT and CDR2 YYEEEE. The CDR3 runs to 13 residues. V gave up 5 bases and J gave up 5 bases, with 11 bases separating them. CDR3 DNA sequence: TGTGCCAGCAGTGGGGCAGTTCACAATGAGCAGTTCTTC. Its translation is CASSGAVHNEQFF.

This clone is medium-sized by share. The V call is TRBV13, the J call TRBJ2-4; the match to TRBD2 covers 8 bases. V gave up 0 bases and J gave up 0 bases; unmatched junction bases: 7. Germline V lookup: CDR1 PRHDT, CDR2 FYEKMQ (reference sequence). This CDR3 region has 18 residues. This CDR3 is CASSLGTSGWLAKNIQYF. The CDR3 DNA sequence: TGTGCCAGCAGCTTAGGAACTAGCGGCTGGCTAGCCAAAAACATTCAGTACTTC. Complete variable domain (other parts from reference TRBV13 and TRBJ2-4): AAGVIQSPRHLIKEKRETATLKCYPIPRHDTVYWYQQGPGQDPQFLISFYEKMQSDKGSIPDRFSAQQFSDYHSELNMSSLELGDSALYFCASSLGTSGWLAKNIQYFGAGTRLSVL.

The chain links TRBV28 to TRBJ2-6; possible D gene TRBD1, 5 bases. With 3 bases removed from V and 0 bases from J, the gap between germline ends came to 15 bases. CDR3 size: 18 residues. The germline gives CDR1 MDHEN, CDR2 SYDVKM. This CDR3 is CASSLLGVTSSGANVLTF. The CDR3 DNA follows: TGTGCCAGCAGTTTGCTAGGGGTTACGAGCTCTGGGGCCAACGTCCTGACTTTC.

The chain combines TRBV29-1 with TRBJ1-2, with 7 bases matching TRBD1. Trimming removed 4 bases from V and 5 bases from J; junction bases left unmatched: 7. CDR1 and CDR2 from the germline V gene are SQVTM and ANQGSEA. The CDR3 loop spans 13 amino acids. The CDR3 loop is CSVVTGDRYGYTF. For the CDR3, the DNA is TGCAGCGTTGTTACAGGGGATCGTTATGGCTACACCTTC.

The gene calls are TRBV13 and TRBJ2-3, with TRBD2 matching over 12 bases. The V segment lost 0 bases and the J segment 2 bases; nucleotides outside the gene matches: 3. CDR1 is PRHDT, CDR2 FYEKMQ, per germline (reference sequence). The CDR3 covers 17 residues. The CDR3 protein is CASSLGLAGGPTDTQYF. In DNA form, the CDR3 reads TGTGCCAGCAGCTTAGGTCTAGCGGGAGGGCCCACAGATACGCAGTATTTT.

This rearrangement joins TRBV27 to TRBJ2-7; unclear D gene. The CDR3 covers 15 residues. The germline gives CDR1 MNHEY, CDR2 SMNVEV (reference sequence). Trimming pared 3 bases from V and 6 bases from J, leaving 18 bases between. The CDR3 coding sequence is TGTGCCAGCAGTTTGTTTGCCGGCGGCTTGGGCGAGCAGTACTTC. Translating it yields CASSLFAGGLGEQYF.